This T cell receptor beta chain was recovered during a study of blood T cell repertoires in COVID-19. Study-wide context: Material from acute and convalescent COVID-19 was sourced from the United States, Italy and Spain.

Only in-frame clones appear in the TCRdb table, and some are missing; sequencing was by immunoSEQ multiplex PCR. Of under 300,000 clones detected, around 90% appear once; the ten largest clones hold approximately 7.6%. This CDR3 comprises 14 residues. The V end lost 11 bases, the J end lost 6 bases, and 21 bases lay between the germline ends. Germline assignment: CDR1 MNHEY and CDR2 SVGAGI. The origin of this receptor is a man in his sixties who had recovered from COVID-19. This chain joins TRBV6-5 and TRBJ2-3; D perhaps matches TRBD1 (6 bases). Sequenced material: peripheral blood. The DNA for the CDR3 is TGTGCCGCCTATCCAGGGGCCCAGGCGGATACGCAGTATTTT. It codes for CAAYPGAQADTQYF.